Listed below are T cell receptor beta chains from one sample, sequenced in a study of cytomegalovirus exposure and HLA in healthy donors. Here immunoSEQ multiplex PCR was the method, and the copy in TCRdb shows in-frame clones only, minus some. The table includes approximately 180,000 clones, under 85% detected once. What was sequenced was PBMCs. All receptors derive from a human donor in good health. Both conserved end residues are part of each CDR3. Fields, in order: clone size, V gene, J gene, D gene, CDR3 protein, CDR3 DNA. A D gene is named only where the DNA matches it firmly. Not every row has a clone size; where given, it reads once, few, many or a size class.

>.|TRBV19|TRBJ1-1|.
CASSIGGYTEAFF
TGTGCCAGTAGTATAGGAGGGTACACTGAAGCTTTCTTT
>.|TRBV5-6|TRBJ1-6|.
CASSLEAGASPLHF
TGTGCCAGCAGCTTGGAGGCAGGGGCTTCACCCCTCCACTTT
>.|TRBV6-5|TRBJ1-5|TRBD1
CASSEAGGNQPQHF
TGTGCCAGCAGTGAGGCAGGGGGAAATCAGCCCCAGCATTTT
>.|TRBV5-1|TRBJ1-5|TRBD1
CASSLGGQGGGQPQHF
TGCGCCAGCAGTTTGGGGGGACAGGGAGGGGGTCAGCCCCAGCATTTT
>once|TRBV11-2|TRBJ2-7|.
CASSLGAPYEQYF
TGTGCCAGCAGTTTAGGGGCGCCCTACGAGCAGTACTTC
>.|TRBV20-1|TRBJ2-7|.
CSASWGHEQYF
TGCAGTGCTAGTTGGGGCCACGAGCAGTACTTC
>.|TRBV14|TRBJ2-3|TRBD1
CASSQGTRGISTDTQYF
TGTGCCAGCAGCCAAGGAACCAGGGGGATCAGCACAGATACGCAGTATTTT
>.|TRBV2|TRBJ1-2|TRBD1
CASRRQGIRDGYTF
TGTGCCAGCAGAAGACAGGGGATTAGGGATGGCTACACCTTC
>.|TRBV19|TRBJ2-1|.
CASSIEAVGEQFF
TGTGCCAGTAGTATCGAAGCGGTGGGGGAGCAGTTCTTC
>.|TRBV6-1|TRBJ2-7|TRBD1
CASRTGVSYEQYF
TGTGCCAGCAGAACAGGGGTATCCTACGAGCAGTACTTC
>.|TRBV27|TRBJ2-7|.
CASSLRNREQYF
TGTGCCAGCAGTTTACGAAACAGGGAGCAGTACTTC
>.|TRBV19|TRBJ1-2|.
CASSILSTDSNYGYTF
TGTGCCAGTAGTATCTTGTCGACCGACAGCAACTATGGCTACACCTTC
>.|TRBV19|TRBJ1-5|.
CASSSGGLNQPQHF
TGTGCCAGTAGTAGCGGGGGTTTGAATCAGCCCCAGCATTTT
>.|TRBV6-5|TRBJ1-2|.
CASSYPGEWVYGYTF
TGTGCCAGCAGTTACCCAGGGGAATGGGTCTATGGCTACACCTTC
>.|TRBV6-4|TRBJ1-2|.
CASQGHNYGYTF
TGTGCCAGCCAGGGGCACAACTATGGCTACACCTTC
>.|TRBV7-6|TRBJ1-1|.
CASSPDLNTEAFF
TGTGCCAGCAGTCCAGATTTGAACACTGAAGCTTTCTTT
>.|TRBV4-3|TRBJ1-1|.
CASSQDLGGMNTEAFF
TGCGCCAGCAGCCAAGATCTGGGAGGAATGAACACTGAAGCTTTCTTT
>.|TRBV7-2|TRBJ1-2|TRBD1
CASSLNRGAYGYTF
TGTGCCAGCAGCTTAAACAGGGGGGCCTATGGCTACACCTTC
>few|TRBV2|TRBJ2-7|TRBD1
CASSERTGVALEQYF
TGTGCCAGCAGTGAGAGGACAGGGGTCGCTTTAGAGCAGTACTTC
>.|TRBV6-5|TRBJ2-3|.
CASSLGGGTDTQYF
TGTGCCAGCAGTCTCGGCGGGGGCACAGATACGCAGTATTTT
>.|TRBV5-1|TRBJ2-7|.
CASSFRQNYEQYF
TGCGCCAGCAGCTTCAGACAGAACTACGAGCAGTACTTC
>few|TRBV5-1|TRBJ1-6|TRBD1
CASTPGQGEFSPLHF
TGCGCCAGCACCCCAGGACAGGGAGAATTTTCACCCCTCCACTTT
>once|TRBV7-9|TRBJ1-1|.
CASTPDRNTEAFF
TGTGCCAGCACTCCGGACAGGAACACTGAAGCTTTCTTT
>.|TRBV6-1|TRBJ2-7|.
CASSEVVGRGSYEQYF
TGTGCCAGCAGTGAGGTTGTGGGGCGGGGCTCCTACGAGCAGTACTTC
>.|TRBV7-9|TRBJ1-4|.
CASSLGGLANEKLFF
TGTGCCAGCAGCTTAGGGGGACTAGCGAATGAAAAACTGTTTTTT
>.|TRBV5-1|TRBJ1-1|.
CASSLDTRYTEAFF
TGCGCCAGCAGCTTGGACACCAGGTACACTGAAGCTTTCTTT
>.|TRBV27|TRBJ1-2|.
CASSLWGFYGYTF
TGTGCCAGCAGTTTATGGGGCTTCTATGGCTACACCTTC
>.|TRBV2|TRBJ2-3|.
CATGPGQFSTDTQYF
TGTGCCACCGGACCCGGACAGTTTAGCACAGATACGCAGTATTTT
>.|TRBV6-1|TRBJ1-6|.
CASNESGGYSPLHF
TGTGCCAGCAACGAATCTGGCGGATATTCACCCCTCCACTTT
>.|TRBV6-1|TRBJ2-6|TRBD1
CASSEPRDRAGANVLTF
TGTGCCAGCAGTGAACCGAGGGACAGGGCTGGGGCCAACGTCCTGACTTTC
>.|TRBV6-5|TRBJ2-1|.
CASSRLLSSYNEQFF
TGTGCCAGCAGTCGACTTTTGAGCTCCTACAATGAGCAGTTCTTC
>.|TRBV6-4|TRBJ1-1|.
CASSDPEGLTFF
TGTGCCAGCAGTGACCCGGAGGGTCTAACTTTCTTT
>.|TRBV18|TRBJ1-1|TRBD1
CASSQRTGKDSEAFF
TGTGCCAGCTCACAAAGGACAGGGAAGGACTCTGAAGCTTTCTTT
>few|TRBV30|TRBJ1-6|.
CAWGKQGKGSPLHF
TGTGCCTGGGGAAAGCAGGGAAAGGGCTCACCCCTCCACTTT
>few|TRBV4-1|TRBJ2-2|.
CASSQDGRGYTGELFF
TGCGCCAGCAGCCAAGATGGCAGGGGATACACCGGGGAGCTGTTTTTT
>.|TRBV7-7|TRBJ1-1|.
CASSVDTYTEAFF
TGTGCTAGCAGCGTAGACACCTACACTGAAGCTTTCTTT
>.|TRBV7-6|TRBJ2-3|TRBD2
CASSLAQRGYTDTQYF
TGTGCCAGCAGCTTAGCCCAGCGGGGGTACACAGATACGCAGTATTTT
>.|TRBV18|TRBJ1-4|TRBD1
CASSPTAAGTGNEKLFF
TGTGCCAGCTCCCCCACGGCTGCCGGGACAGGGAATGAAAAACTGTTTTTT
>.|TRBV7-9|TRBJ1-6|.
CASSGQFNSPLHF
TGTGCCAGCAGCGGACAGTTTAATTCACCCCTCCACTTT
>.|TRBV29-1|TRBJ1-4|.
CSAGTGDEKLFF
TGCAGCGCTGGGACGGGGGATGAAAAACTGTTTTTT
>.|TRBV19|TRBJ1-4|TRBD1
CASSIGRQGAKLFF
TGTGCCAGTAGTATAGGGCGACAGGGGGCGAAACTGTTTTTT
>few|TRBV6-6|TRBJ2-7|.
CASRGNRETYEQYF
TGTGCCAGCAGGGGTAACAGGGAAACCTACGAGCAGTACTTC
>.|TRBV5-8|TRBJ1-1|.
CASSLSFAGGTEAFF
TGTGCCAGCAGCTTGTCTTTCGCGGGGGGCACTGAAGCTTTCTTT
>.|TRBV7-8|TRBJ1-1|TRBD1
CASSLITGARDTEAFF
TGTGCCAGCAGCTTAATAACAGGGGCGCGGGACACTGAAGCTTTCTTT
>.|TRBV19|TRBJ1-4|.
CASSWTADSATNEKLFF
TGTGCCAGTAGCTGGACAGCCGACTCTGCAACTAATGAAAAACTGTTTTTT
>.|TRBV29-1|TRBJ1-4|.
CSVATANEKLFF
TGCAGCGTTGCGACAGCAAATGAAAAACTGTTTTTT
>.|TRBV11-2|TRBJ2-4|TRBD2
CASSLLGSGGVNIQYF
TGTGCCAGCAGCCTGCTGGGTAGCGGGGGGGTCAACATTCAGTACTTC
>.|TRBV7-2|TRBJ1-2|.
CASSLDGGVYGYTF
TGTGCCAGCAGCTTAGATGGGGGGGTCTATGGCTACACCTTC